This paragraph reports one TCR beta chain. Its antigen remains undetermined. There are no base qualities to consult, and no much larger clone falls within one base. This specimen comes from a study of cytomegalovirus exposure and HLA in healthy donors (TCRdb year 2017). For the study in its entirety: An earlier analysis of approximately 590 of the donors reported 250 to 300 Gb of sequence data and some 120 million unique TCR beta sequences from some 180 million T cells. The number of typed donors differed by locus: about 620-640 for A, B, C, DRB1 and DQB1; 500 to 550 for DQA1; 606 for DPA1; and around 450 for DPB1. Roughly 300 gigabases of sequencing data and 70 million to 100 million unique TCR sequences were included in an early release covering 550 to 650 HLA-typed donors. The study combined high-throughput TCR immunosequencing, statistical association of individual TCRs with disease status, and machine learning to predict cytomegalovirus infection status. A later genetic analysis took genome-wide SNP genotypes for about three fifths of the roughly 700 donors and used that subset as a discovery cohort. A later analysis re-analyzed previously published TCR beta repertoires from 500 to 700 donors and added high-resolution HLA genotyping to study TCR occurrence patterns. The study was designed to test whether signatures of past pathogen exposure could be identified by cataloging public T cell receptors. Rather than using new phenotypic data, the later analysis identified candidate immune exposures from TCR beta sequences and from how often those sequences occurred across donors. Every repertoire in the discovery cohort had been generated on one and the same sequencing platform. Using immunosequencing, the study profiled T cell repertoires from 666 subjects and related those repertoires to cytomegalovirus serostatus. Because of strong linkage in the cohort, 4 to 6 DR-DQ haplotypes were treated as single units for association and clustering. Donor age, sex, ethnicity and CMV serostatus were compiled alongside the repertoire data. The genetic ancestry cluster associated with self-reported Caucasian donors included 80% to 90% of the 300 to 450 genotyped donors. Among about 400 genotyped donors of the cohort, an average of roughly 230,000 unique TCR beta nucleotide sequences was sequenced per donor, of which roughly 17% were non-productive. To decide whether each TCR beta V gene segment behaved as functional or pseudogenic, an earlier analysis of some 600 of the donors relied on high-throughput TCR beta sequencing. HLA typing included class I and class II loci at four-digit resolution. A separate validation cohort of about 110 different subjects was used in addition to the roughly 700-subject first cohort. Study-level results and caveats: Linkage disequilibrium might explain the correlated functional status among segregating V segments, but an unknown experimental factor could not be ruled out. Most TCR sequences were observed very rarely across donors, whereas some public TCRs were present in many individuals. Three of the identified cytomegalovirus-associated TCR beta chains were confirmed in vitro to be specific for cytomegalovirus antigens. The authors suggested that the approach could potentially be extended to other disease states and immunological phenotypes. Compared with equally common non-associated chains, HLA-associated TCR beta chains in a later analysis were more clonally expanded and had lower generation probabilities. In a later analysis, most CMV-associated TCR beta chains were found to appear HLA-restricted, with HLA associations seemingly driven largely by CMV exposure. Because some donors lacked HLA typing at each locus, the association tests relied only on the typed subset. A further reported finding was that TCR beta sequences accurately predicted the HLA-A and HLA-B alleles for most subjects in the first cohort. CMV serostatus was the only immune exposure information available for the cohort. In a later analysis, around 15,000 TCR beta sequences were associated with specific HLA alleles at a false discovery rate of 0.05. A later analysis found that TCR association rates varied across HLA loci, with DRB1 alleles showing the most associated TCRs and HLA-C alleles the fewest. According to a later analysis, parvovirus B19, influenza, CMV and Epstein-Barr virus appeared linked to several top co-occurrence clusters. Strong co-occurrence of HLA alleles, especially DR and DQ, made assigning TCR associations to individual alleles difficult. Only TCR beta chains were sequenced in this cohort, and the absence of alpha or paired-chain data limited detectable features. In both the original and validation cohorts, the classifier was reported to diagnose cytomegalovirus status with high specificity and sensitivity. In a later genetic analysis, a missense DCLRE1C variant was associated with V-gene and J-gene trimming of TCR beta chains, and the association was replicated in an independent cohort. In an earlier analysis of 587 of the donors, most TCR beta V segments appeared in productive rearrangements about 87% or about 30% of the time, broadly matching IMGT annotations. Some IMGT-functional V segments, including TRBV6-2 and TRBV6-3, could not be told apart with the 87-base-pair reads, so those segments were excluded. In a later genetic analysis, fewer N-insertions in productive TCRs were reported among donors in an Asian-associated ancestry cluster than the 666-donor mean. The sequencing pipeline was judged likely to have produced a cluster of highly shared sequence variants as a technical artifact. Presence/absence analyses assumed roughly uniform sequencing depth across donors, an assumption that may not hold. A total of 150 to 200 TCR beta chains were listed by the study as associated with cytomegalovirus. The earlier analysis of approximately 590 of the donors excluded 15 to 20 rarely observed V segments, including chromosome 9 orphons, because counts were too low.

The cohort was made up of approximately 670 healthy bone marrow donors. Cohort members were all nominally healthy when sampled, although unrecorded immune exposures were likely present. The donor was CMV seronegative and belonged to the group of around 400 seronegative cohort members. Each donor provided a peripheral blood sample, and peripheral blood mononuclear cells were used for TCR beta sequencing. The Qiagen DNeasy Blood Extraction Kit was used to extract genomic DNA from the blood cell samples. The CDR3 numbers 14 residues from cysteine through phenylalanine. Of all the DNA, just the CDR3 is kept, 42 bases in frame from base 1. Reading the germline V gene gives CDR1 SGHTA and CDR2 FQGNSA. V lost 2 bases and J lost 0 bases; the stretch between them is 8 bases long. The receptor library was made with the immunoSEQ multiplex PCR assay. The multiplex PCR relied on a mix of 60 forward primers for TCR Vbeta segments and 13 reverse primers for TCR Jbeta segments. A multiplex PCR assay on genomic DNA amplified the CDR3 region of rearranged TCR beta genes. On the Illumina HiSeq System, the amplified TCR beta libraries were sequenced as 87-base-pair reads. Concerning the study's data processing: A later analysis tallied 75 million to 95 million unique TCR beta chains across the 666 repertoires, and some 12 million of those chains were shared by two or more donors. To remove PCR and sequencing errors, raw reads were error-corrected and collapsed into unique sequences using a nearest-neighbor algorithm that merged closely related sequences. Alignment of CDR3 sequences to IMGT reference sequences was used to assign V, D and J gene segments. For a sequence to be retained, a match of at least six nucleotides to both a V gene segment and a J gene segment was required. A rearrangement counted as productive if the CDR3 had no stop codons and remained in frame with V and J, and every other rearrangement counted as non-productive. Following IMGT convention, CDR3 was defined as the stretch from the second conserved V-encoded cysteine to the conserved J-encoded phenylalanine. In an earlier analysis of around 540 of the donors, sequences lacking an unambiguous match to a single V gene segment were excluded. In an earlier analysis of a few hundred of the donors, V segments were called functional above 56.7% productive rearrangements and were called segregating when the between-donor standard deviation exceeded 5%. A statistical classification framework was developed to diagnose cytomegalovirus status using the catalog of TCR beta chain sequences. A later analysis assigned V and J genes by comparing TCR nucleotide sequences with IMGT/GENE-DB human TR gene sequences. Using the TCRdist pipeline, a later analysis assigned CDR3 sequences along with most-parsimonious VDJ recombination scenarios. A later analysis defined each TCR beta chain by its CDR3 amino acid sequence plus V-gene family, and excluded reads lacking a unique V-gene family. A later analysis removed 600 or so highly shared, low-generation-probability nucleotide sequences to deal with suspected cross-contamination and a sequencing artifact. In a later analysis, a clonal expansion index for each public chain was calculated from normalized within-repertoire ranks of inferred template counts. A later analysis computed generation probabilities with a VDJ recombination model fitted to out-of-frame rearrangements, and checked the results against IGoR. Hypergeometric tests were used in a later analysis to score TCR-TCR, TCR-HLA and TCR-CMV co-occurrence, with a repertoire-size bias correction applied to the TCR pairs. In a later analysis, false discovery rates were estimated by permuting HLA or CMV assignments 20 times. In a later analysis, co-occurring TCRs were grouped using DBSCAN, with TCRdist sequence similarity added in when clustering inside HLA-allele-positive subsets. Co-occurrence clustering excluded repertoires with fewer than 30,000 or more than 120,000 public chains, plus five with anomalous nucleotide sharing. Drawn from immuneACCESS, this table holds only the in-frame rearrangements with V and J called that TCRdb kept. Clones are partly lost; checked studies trace under half to an unresolved V gene and leave the rest unexplained. D and trimming come from the DNA, and the V and J calls and clone size come from that table. The sample has around 110,000 clones on record, roughly four fifths of them singletons. The biggest ten clones account for under 2% of the sample.

Sequenced: PBMCs. The sequence derives from a man in his fifties or sixties in good health and CMV-seronegative. The chain couples TRBV7-2 to TRBJ2-7; TRBD1 might be the D gene, on 5 matching bases. The DNA sequence is given as TGTGCCAGCAGCTTAAGCAGGGACTCCTACGAGCAGTACTTC. The resulting protein is CASSLSRDSYEQYF.